This T cell receptor (beta chain) was identified in a study of CD8+ T cells in alopecia areata. Cell sorting was performed on pooled cutaneous lymph node cells with CD4, CD8alpha, NKG2D, NKG2ACE and other markers. Once RNA had been extracted, it was reverse transcribed into cDNA to act as the sequencing template. Sequenced by immunoSEQ multiplex PCR; TCRdb stores in-frame clones only, minus some. The specimen has approximately 300,000 clones, none found just once. About this clone: Gene names are mouse gene names. Different DNA sequences within this sample yield the same CDR3.

The sequencing input was CD4+ T cells sorted from a lymph node. This clonotype was sampled from a C3H/HeJ mouse with alopecia areata. The strain's MHC type: H2-k.

The DNA read from the CDR3 is TGTGCCAGCAGTTCCGGGACTGGGGGATATGCT. Translating gives CASSSGTGGYA. The whole CDR3 protein is CASSSGTGGYAEQFF. The rearrangement links TRBV14 to TRBJ2-1; 11 positions agree with TRBD2. The read ends 4 residues shy of where the CDR3 ends; the end is completed using the germline J gene. The CDR3 length is 15 residues. The V gene's germline CDR1 is SGHDT and CDR2 FRDEAV. V was pared by 3 bases and J by 4 bases, with 3 bases of the junction left unmatched.